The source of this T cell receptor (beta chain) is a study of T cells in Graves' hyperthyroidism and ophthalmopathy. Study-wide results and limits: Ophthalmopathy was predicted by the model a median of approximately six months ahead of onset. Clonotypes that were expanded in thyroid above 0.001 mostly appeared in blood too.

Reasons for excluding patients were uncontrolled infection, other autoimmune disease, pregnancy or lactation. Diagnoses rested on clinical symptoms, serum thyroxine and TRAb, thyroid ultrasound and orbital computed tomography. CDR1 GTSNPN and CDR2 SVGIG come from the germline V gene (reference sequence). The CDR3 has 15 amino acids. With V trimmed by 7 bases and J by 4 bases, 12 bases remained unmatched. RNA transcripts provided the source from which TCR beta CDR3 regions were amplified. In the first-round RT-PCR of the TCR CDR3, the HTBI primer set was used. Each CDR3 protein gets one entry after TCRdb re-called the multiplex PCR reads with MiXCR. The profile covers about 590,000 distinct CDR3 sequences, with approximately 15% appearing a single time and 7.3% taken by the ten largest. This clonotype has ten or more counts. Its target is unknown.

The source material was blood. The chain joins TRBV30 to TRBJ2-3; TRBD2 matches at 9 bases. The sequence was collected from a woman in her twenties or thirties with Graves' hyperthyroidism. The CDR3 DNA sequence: TGTGCCTCCTCCGGCGGGAGGGCCTTTGCAGATACGCAGTATTTT. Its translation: CASSGGRAFADTQYF.